This T cell receptor beta chain was identified in a study of vaccination and CD4 T cells after COVID-19. Sequencing of the DNA from cultured CD4+ T cells was carried out with the Oncomine TCR Beta short-read assay. MiXCR was run by TCRdb on the PCR reads, yielding one entry per CDR3 protein. The table lists about 22,000 distinct CDR3 sequences, 30% to 35% of them singletons. The CDR3 extends over 16 amino acids. V lost 5 bases and J lost 3, with 18 bases in between. Per the germline V gene, CDR1 is MNHNS and CDR2 is SASEGT. Comment on this clonotype: What it recognizes is unknown.

The time point here: late sampling 161 to 241 days after vaccination in a few convalescent patients. Specified treatment: roughly 10-day PBMC culture with coronavirus spike peptide pools or control peptides (ViraFEST assay). Dates of PCR positivity, March to December 2020, preceded the US Alpha, Beta and Delta variants. Cell culture was performed with two million PBMCs per well in the presence of approximately 10 IU/ml IL-2 and roughly 9.7 ug/ml peptide pools. The sequence derives from a human donor who had recovered from COVID-19. The rearrangement uses TRBV6-1 and TRBJ2-3; possibly TRBD1 or TRBD2 for D (5 bases each). The input for sequencing was CD4+ T cells from blood, cultured in vitro, taken about 7 months after SARS-CoV-2 vaccination. The CDR3 spells CASSRRPGPGTDTQYF. CDR3 DNA: TGTGCCAGCAGTCGACGTCCGGGGCCAGGGACAGATACGCAGTATTTT.